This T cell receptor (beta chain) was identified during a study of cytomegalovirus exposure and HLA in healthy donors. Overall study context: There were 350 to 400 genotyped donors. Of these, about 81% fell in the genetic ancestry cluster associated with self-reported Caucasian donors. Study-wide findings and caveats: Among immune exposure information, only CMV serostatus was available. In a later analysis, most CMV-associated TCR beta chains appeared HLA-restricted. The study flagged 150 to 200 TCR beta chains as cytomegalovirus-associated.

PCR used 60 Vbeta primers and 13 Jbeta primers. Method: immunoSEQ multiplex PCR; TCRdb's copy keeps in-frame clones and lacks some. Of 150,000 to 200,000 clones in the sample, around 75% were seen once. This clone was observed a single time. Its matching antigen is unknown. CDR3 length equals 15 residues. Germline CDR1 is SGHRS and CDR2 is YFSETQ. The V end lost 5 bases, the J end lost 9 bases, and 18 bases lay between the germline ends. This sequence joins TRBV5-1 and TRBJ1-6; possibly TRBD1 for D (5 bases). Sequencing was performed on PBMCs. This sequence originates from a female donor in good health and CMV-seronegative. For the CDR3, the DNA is TGCGCCAGCAGGTTTGATCAGGGAGCGGGTTCACCCCTCCACTTT. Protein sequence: CASRFDQGAGSPLHF.